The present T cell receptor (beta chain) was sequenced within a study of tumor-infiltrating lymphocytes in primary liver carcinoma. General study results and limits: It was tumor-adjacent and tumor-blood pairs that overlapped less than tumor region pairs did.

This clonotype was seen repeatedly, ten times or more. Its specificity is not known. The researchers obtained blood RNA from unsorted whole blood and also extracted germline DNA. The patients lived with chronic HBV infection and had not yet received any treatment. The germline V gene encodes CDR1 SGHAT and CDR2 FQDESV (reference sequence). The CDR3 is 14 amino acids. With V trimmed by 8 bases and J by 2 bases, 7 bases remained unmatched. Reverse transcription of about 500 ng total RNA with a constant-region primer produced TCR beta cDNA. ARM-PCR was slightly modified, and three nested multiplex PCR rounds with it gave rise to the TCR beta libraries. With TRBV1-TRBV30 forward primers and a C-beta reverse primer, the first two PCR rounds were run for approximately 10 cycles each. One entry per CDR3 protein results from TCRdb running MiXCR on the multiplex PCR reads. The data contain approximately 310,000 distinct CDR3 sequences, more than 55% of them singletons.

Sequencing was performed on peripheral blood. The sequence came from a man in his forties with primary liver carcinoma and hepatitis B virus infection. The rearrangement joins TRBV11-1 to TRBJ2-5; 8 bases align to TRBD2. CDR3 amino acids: CASRPGLEQETQYF. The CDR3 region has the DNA TGTGCCAGCCGGCCGGGACTAGAACAAGAGACCCAGTACTTC.